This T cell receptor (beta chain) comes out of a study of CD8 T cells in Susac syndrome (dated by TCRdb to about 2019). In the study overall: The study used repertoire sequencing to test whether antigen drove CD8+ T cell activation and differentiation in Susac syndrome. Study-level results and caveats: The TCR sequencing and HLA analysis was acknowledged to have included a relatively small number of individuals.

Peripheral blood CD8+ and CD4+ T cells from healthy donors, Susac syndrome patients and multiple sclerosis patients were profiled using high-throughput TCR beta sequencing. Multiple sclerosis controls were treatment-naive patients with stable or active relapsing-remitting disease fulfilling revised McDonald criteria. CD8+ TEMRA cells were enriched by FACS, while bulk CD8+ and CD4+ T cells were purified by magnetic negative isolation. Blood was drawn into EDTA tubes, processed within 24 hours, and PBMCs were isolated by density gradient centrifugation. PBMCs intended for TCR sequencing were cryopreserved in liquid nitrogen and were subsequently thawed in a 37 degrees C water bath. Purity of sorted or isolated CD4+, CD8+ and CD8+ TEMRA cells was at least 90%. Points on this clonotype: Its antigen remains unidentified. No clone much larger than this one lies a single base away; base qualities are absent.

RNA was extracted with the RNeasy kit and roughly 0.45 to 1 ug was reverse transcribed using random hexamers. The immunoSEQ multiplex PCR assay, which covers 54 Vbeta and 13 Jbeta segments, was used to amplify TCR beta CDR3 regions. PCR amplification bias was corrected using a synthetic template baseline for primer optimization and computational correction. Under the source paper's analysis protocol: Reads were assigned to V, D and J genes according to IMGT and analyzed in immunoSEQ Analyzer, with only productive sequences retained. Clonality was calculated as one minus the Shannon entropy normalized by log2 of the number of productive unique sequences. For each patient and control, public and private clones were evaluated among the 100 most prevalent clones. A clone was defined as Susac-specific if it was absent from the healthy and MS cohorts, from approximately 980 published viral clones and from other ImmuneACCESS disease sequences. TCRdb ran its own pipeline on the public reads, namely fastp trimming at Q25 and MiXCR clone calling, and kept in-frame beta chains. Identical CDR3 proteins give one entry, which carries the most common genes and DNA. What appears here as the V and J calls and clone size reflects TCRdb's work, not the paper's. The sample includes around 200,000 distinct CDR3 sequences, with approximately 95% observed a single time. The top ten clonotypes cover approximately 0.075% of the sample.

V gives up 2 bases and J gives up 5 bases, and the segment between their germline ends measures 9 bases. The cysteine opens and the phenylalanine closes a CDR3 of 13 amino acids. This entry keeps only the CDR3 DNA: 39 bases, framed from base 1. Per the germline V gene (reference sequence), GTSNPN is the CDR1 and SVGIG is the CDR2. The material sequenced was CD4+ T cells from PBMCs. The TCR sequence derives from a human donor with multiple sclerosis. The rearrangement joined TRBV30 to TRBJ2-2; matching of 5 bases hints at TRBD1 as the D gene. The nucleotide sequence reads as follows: TGTGCCTGGAGTCTCAGGGCGACCGGGGAGCTGTTTTTT. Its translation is CAWSLRATGELFF.